The 16 T cell receptor beta chains below come from one sample, sequenced in a study of CD8 T cells in ankylosing spondylitis. Points from the study as a whole: Characteristic, it appeared, of ankylosing spondylitis blood was a TCR beta motif of about eight highly homologous variants.

Using its own MiXCR run on the 5' RACE reads, TCRdb lists one record per CDR3 protein. Here the sample spans 400,000 to 450,000 distinct CDR3 sequences, roughly 15% being singletons. These receptors lack a known antigen. The specimen sequenced was blood, either unsorted or a sorted T cell fraction (not recorded which). The receptors stem from a male donor with ankylosing spondylitis.

The V call is TRBV2, the J call TRBJ2-2; D remains ambiguous. In germline, CDR1 is SNHLY, CDR2 FYNNEI. With 7 bases removed from V and 3 bases from J, the gap between germline ends came to 12 bases. This CDR3 has 14 residues. This CDR3 reads CASTVLPDTGELFF. CDR3 in DNA: TGTGCCAGCACCGTCCTCCCCGACACCGGGGAGCTGTTTTTT.

This clonotype turned up a few times. The V and J genes are TRBV20-1 and TRBJ2-1; 7 nucleotides align to TRBD1. This CDR3 is built from 15 residues. Looked up from germline, CDR1 is DFQATT and CDR2 is SNEGSKA (reference sequence). V shed 6 bases, J shed 10 bases, and the junction held 18 bases outside the gene matches. CDR3 sequence reads: CSAPVSGTGQREQFF. CDR3 nucleotides: TGCAGTGCCCCGGTATCCGGGACGGGACAGCGGGAGCAGTTCTTC.

This chain connects TRBV5-4 to TRBJ2-3; 10 nucleotides align to TRBD2. The CDR3 sequence is 16 residues long. CDR1 SGHNT and CDR2 YYREEE come from the germline V gene (reference sequence). V trimming: 4 bases; J trimming: 3 bases; junction bases outside the gene matches: 8. Here the CDR3 DNA reads TGTGCCAGCAGCGCCGGAGCGGGAGGGAAAACAGATACGCAGTATTTT. Its translation: CASSAGAGGKTDTQYF.

This clonotype appeared a few times. The chain joins TRBV12-3 or TRBV12-4 to TRBJ2-7; 9 positions agree with TRBD2. This CDR3 comprises 15 residues. The V and J ends lost 3 bases and 4 bases, in that order; junction bases with no gene match: 7. CDR3 protein: CASSFPASGVYEQYF. The CDR3 nucleotides read TGTGCCAGCAGTTTCCCCGCTAGCGGGGTATACGAGCAGTACTTC.

The chain uses TRBV9 and TRBJ1-3; 7 bases map to TRBD1. This CDR3 spans 15 amino acids. Germline V gene lookup returns CDR1 SGDLS and CDR2 YYNGEE. V shed 3 bases and J 4 bases; nucleotides not matched to a gene: 7. CDR3 residues: CASSASDRLGNTIYF. CDR3 DNA: TGTGCCAGCAGCGCCTCGGACAGGCTGGGAAACACCATATATTTT.

This clonotype was observed a handful of times. The V and J genes are TRBV5-6 and TRBJ2-1, with no clear D. Trimming removed 4 bases from V and 10 bases from J, with 18 bases in between. Germline lookup yields CDR1 SGHDT and CDR2 YYEEEE. This CDR3 is built from 14 residues. As DNA, the CDR3 is TGTGCCAGCAGCCCGCTGACGGGCCTGGGGGAGCAGTTCTTC. It translates to CASSPLTGLGEQFF.

The rearrangement links TRBV5-1 to TRBJ2-2; D is ambiguous. V shed 2 bases and J shed 2 bases, with 4 bases lying between them. The CDR3 is 13 amino acids. Per germline, CDR1 SGHRS and CDR2 YFSETQ. The DNA of the CDR3 is TGCGCCAGCAGCTTCGACAACACCGGGGAGCTGTTTTTT. Translation: CASSFDNTGELFF.

This clonotype was detected ten times or more. The rearrangement uses TRBV9 and TRBJ2-2, with a weak D call TRBD2 (5 bases). The V end lost 5 bases, the J end lost 2 bases, and 13 bases lay between the germline ends. The CDR3 contains 15 residues. Per the germline V gene, CDR1 is SGDLS and CDR2 is YYNGEE. Here the CDR3 reads CASSPTRVNTGELFF. CDR3 nucleotides: TGTGCCAGCAGTCCCACGAGGGTTAACACCGGGGAGCTGTTTTTT.

This chain uses TRBV4-1 with TRBJ1-1; unclear D gene. The V and J ends lost 0 bases and 0 bases respectively, with 14 bases between them. The CDR3 is made up of 17 amino acids. CDR1 and CDR2 (germline): MGHRA, YSYEKL. CDR3 residues: CASSQEGQRRMNTEAFF. Here the CDR3 DNA reads TGCGCCAGCAGCCAAGAGGGTCAAAGAAGAATGAACACTGAAGCTTTCTTT.

This clonotype was detected only a few times. The rearrangement uses TRBV10-3 and TRBJ2-3; the D gene could be TRBD1 or TRBD2 (5 bases each). The CDR3 consists of 17 residues. CDR1 ENHRY and CDR2 SYGVKD come from the germline V gene. The V end was cut by 0 bases, the J end by 3 bases, with 16 bases between. CDR3 amino acids: CAISESGTPRRTDTQYF. The CDR3 DNA is TGTGCCATCAGTGAGTCGGGGACCCCGAGGAGGACAGATACGCAGTATTTT.

This clonotype was observed a few times. J is TRBJ2-1 and V is TRBV7-6; D call uncertain. Looked up from germline, CDR1 is SGHVS and CDR2 is FNYEAQ. The V end was cut by 2 bases, the J end by 8 bases, with 7 bases between. The CDR3 covers 12 residues. CDR3 region: CASSLMKDEQFF. In DNA form, the CDR3 reads TGTGCCAGCAGCTTAATGAAGGATGAGCAGTTCTTC.

The sample holds many counts of this clonotype. This chain connects TRBV4-1 to TRBJ2-1; 7 nucleotides agree with TRBD1. Germline CDR1 MGHRA, CDR2 YSYEKL. V dropped 3 bases and J dropped 4; count of bases not matched to a gene: 9. This CDR3 spans 16 amino acids. The CDR3 DNA is TGCGCCAGCAGCCACCCCCGGGACAGAGGATACAATGAGCAGTTCTTC. As protein: CASSHPRDRGYNEQFF.

This clonotype was recorded at least ten times. The chain combines TRBV5-1 with TRBJ2-2; D may correspond to TRBD1 or TRBD2 (5 bases each). The germline V gene encodes CDR1 SGHRS and CDR2 YFSETQ. The germline V and J ends were trimmed by 2 bases and 0 bases, with 11 bases remaining between them. This CDR3 contains 16 residues. The CDR3 protein is CASSLTGTANTGELFF. For the CDR3, the DNA is TGCGCCAGCAGCTTAACCGGGACGGCGAACACCGGGGAGCTGTTTTTT.

This clonotype was counted many times. The J gene is TRBJ1-1, the V gene TRBV6-1, with 9 bases lining up with TRBD1. The length of the CDR3 is 15 residues. Unmatched junction bases numbered 4, after V lost 0 bases and J lost 5 bases. Germline lookup yields CDR1 MNHNS and CDR2 SASEGT. The CDR3 sequence: CASSEAGTGRTEAFF. The CDR3 DNA is TGTGCCAGCAGTGAAGCGGGGACAGGGCGGACTGAAGCTTTCTTT.

This clonotype was seen more than once but under ten times. This chain joins TRBV20-1 and TRBJ1-5; the D gene is possibly TRBD1 (6 bases). The CDR3 sequence is 14 residues long. Germline CDR1 is DFQATT and CDR2 is SNEGSKA (reference sequence). V dropped 1 base and J dropped 1 base, with 8 bases sitting between them. For the CDR3, the DNA is TGCAGTGCTAGAGGGGGGCCCAGCAATCAGCCCCAGCATTTT. This codes for CSARGGPSNQPQHF.

This clonotype was detected a few times. The rearrangement uses TRBV9 and TRBJ1-4; TRBD1 might be the D (5 bases). Germline V CDR1 and CDR2: SGDLS, YYNGEE. The CDR3 sequence is 15 residues long. V was cut by 4 bases and J by 6 bases, with 16 bases left in between. The CDR3 DNA is TGTGCCAGCAGCCCTAGCTTGGGGGTTGATGAAAAACTGTTTTTT. It is translated as CASSPSLGVDEKLFF.